This T cell receptor (beta chain) was sequenced during a study of T-cell reconstitution after alpha-beta-depleted transplantation in children. Unique molecular identifiers were built into the TCRbeta library. MiXCR was run by TCRdb on the PCR reads, yielding one entry per CDR3 protein. The sample has about 540,000 distinct CDR3 sequences, around 20% seen once; the top ten hold 3.3%. This clonotype was observed many times. Material: PBMCs from the stem cell graft donor, obtained from the stem cell graft. The TCR sequence derives from a human donor who donated a stem cell graft to a child with acute lymphoblastic leukemia.

Here the CDR3 reads CASSSGTSGIADTQYF. The CDR3, as DNA: TGTGCCAGCAGTTCCGGGACTAGCGGGATTGCAGATACGCAGTATTTT. V gene TRBV12-3 or TRBV12-4 combines with J gene TRBJ2-3; 13 bases line up with TRBD2. The trim removed 4 bases at V and 4 bases at J, leaving 5 bases unmatched. CDR3 length equals 16 residues.